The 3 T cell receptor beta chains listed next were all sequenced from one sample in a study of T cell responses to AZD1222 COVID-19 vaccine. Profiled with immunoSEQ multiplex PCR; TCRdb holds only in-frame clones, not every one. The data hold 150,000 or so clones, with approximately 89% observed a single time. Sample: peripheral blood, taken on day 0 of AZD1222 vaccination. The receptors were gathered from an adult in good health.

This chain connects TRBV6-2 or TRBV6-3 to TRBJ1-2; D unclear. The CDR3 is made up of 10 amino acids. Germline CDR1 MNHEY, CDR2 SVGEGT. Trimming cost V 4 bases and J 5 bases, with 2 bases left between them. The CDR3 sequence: CASSSYGYTF. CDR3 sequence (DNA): TGTGCCAGCAGTTCGTATGGCTACACCTTC.

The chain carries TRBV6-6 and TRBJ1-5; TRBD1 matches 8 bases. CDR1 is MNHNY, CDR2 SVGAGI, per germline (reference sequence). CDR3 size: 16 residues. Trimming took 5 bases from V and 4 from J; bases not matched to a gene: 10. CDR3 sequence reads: CASSRKGQGGNQPQHF. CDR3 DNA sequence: TGTGCCAGCAGTCGAAAAGGACAGGGAGGGAATCAGCCCCAGCATTTT.

The DNA of the CDR3 is TGTGCCTCATCCTTGGACTACATAAAGACCTCTAACTATGGCTACACCTTC. As protein: CASSLDYIKTSNYGYTF. J is TRBJ1-2 and V is TRBV10-3; D unclear. The CDR3 runs to 17 residues. V lost 11 bases and J lost 0, with 25 bases in between. Germline CDR1 reads ENHRY; CDR2 reads SYGVKD.